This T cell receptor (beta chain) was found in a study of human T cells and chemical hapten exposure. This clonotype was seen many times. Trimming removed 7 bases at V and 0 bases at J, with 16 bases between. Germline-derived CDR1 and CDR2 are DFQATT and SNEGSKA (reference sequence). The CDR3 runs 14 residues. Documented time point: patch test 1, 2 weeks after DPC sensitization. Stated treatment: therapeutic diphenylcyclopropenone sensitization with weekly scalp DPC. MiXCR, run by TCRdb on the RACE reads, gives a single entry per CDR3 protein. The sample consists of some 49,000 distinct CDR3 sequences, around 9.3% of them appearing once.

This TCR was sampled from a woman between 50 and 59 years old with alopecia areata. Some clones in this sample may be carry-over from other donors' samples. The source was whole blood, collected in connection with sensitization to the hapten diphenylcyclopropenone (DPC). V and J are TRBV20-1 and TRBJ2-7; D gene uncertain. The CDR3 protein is CSVARTASSYEQYF. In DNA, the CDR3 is TGCAGTGTCGCTCGGACGGCTAGCTCCTACGAGCAGTACTTC.